These 23 T cell receptor beta chains came from one sample sequenced in a study of vaccination effects on CD4 cells after COVID-19. Profiling relied on immunoSEQ multiplex PCR, and the TCRdb table lists in-frame clones only, not all of them. This table has fewer than 75,000 clones, approximately 80% appearing once. Cells that had been cultured for less than 13 days were the source of isolated CD4+ T cells. Participants each got two BNT162b2 or mRNA-1273 vaccine doses. Their target antigens are unknown. The sequences come from CD4+ T cells from PBMCs cultured without peptide, collected after COVID-19 vaccination. The source is a human donor who received a COVID-19 vaccine.

For this clone: The same CDR3 arises from other DNA sequences in this sample as well. The rearrangement uses TRBV6-2 or TRBV6-3 and TRBJ1-6; D remains ambiguous. From germline, CDR1 is MNHEY and CDR2 SVGEGT. V gave up 2 bases and J gave up 6 bases, with 5 bases separating them. The CDR3 extends over 13 amino acids. CDR3: CASSYMGNSPLHF. CDR3 DNA sequence: TGTGCCAGCAGTTACATGGGTAATTCACCCCTCCACTTT.

The CDR3 DNA reads TGTGCCAGCTCTCTCGAAACAGGAGGATGGCGCGCTTTCTTT. Translation gives CASSLETGGWRAFF. The J gene is TRBJ1-1, the V gene TRBV18; possible D gene TRBD1, 5 bases. Germline-derived CDR1 and CDR2 are KGHSH and LQKENI. Trimming took off 6 bases at V and 11 bases at J, with 22 bases between the two ends. The CDR3 runs to 14 residues. Full variable domain (remainder filled in from reference TRBV18 and TRBJ1-1): NAGVMQNPRHLVRRRGQEARLRCSPMKGHSHVYWYRQLPEEGLKFMVYLQKENIIDESGMPKERFSAEFPKEGPSILRIQQVVRGDSAAYFCASSLETGGWRAFFGQGTRLTVV.

The chain links TRBV19 to TRBJ1-4, with TRBD1 matching 7 bases. Germline V lookup: CDR1 LNHDA, CDR2 SQIVND (reference sequence). The CDR3 sequence is 15 residues long. V was pared by 6 bases and J by 4 bases, with 8 bases of the junction left unmatched. The CDR3 bases are TGTGCCAGTAGCATATCGACAGGGTTTAATGAAAAACTGTTTTTT. The encoded protein is CASSISTGFNEKLFF.

This chain links TRBV7-6 with TRBJ1-1; TRBD1 might be the D (5 bases). Germline V CDR1 and CDR2: SGHVS, FNYEAQ. Trimming removed 8 bases at V and 0 bases at J, with 13 bases between. This CDR3 is built from 14 residues. In DNA, the CDR3 is TGTGCCAGCCGGGCGGGGCCCATGAACACTGAAGCTTTCTTT. Protein sequence: CASRAGPMNTEAFF.

The genes are TRBV19 and TRBJ2-5; D is perhaps TRBD1 (5 bases). Germline V gives CDR1 LNHDA, CDR2 SQIVND (reference sequence). The V end lost 4 bases, the J end lost 2 bases, and 11 bases lay between the germline ends. The CDR3 is 14 residues long. CDR3 DNA sequence: TGTGCCAGTAGTAGAAATGACAGACAAGAGACCCAGTACTTC. Translated: CASSRNDRQETQYF. The whole variable domain, filled in from reference TRBV19 and TRBJ2-5, reads DGGITQSPKYLFRKEGQNVTLSCEQNLNHDAMYWYRQDPGQGLRLIYYSQIVNDFQKGDIAEGYSVSREKKESFPLTVTSAQKNPTAFYLCASSRNDRQETQYFGPGTRLLVL.

This rearrangement joins TRBV6-5 to TRBJ1-2; tentatively, D is TRBD1 (5 bases). CDR3 size: 15 residues. Germline V gene data show CDR1 as MNHEY and CDR2 as SVGAGI. Trimming shortened V by 6 bases and J by 4 bases, and 18 bases separated the two germline ends. This chain's CDR3 is CASRSPIGAAYGYTF. CDR3 nucleotides: TGTGCCAGCAGGTCTCCGATCGGGGCTGCCTATGGCTACACCTTC.

The V and J genes are TRBV18 and TRBJ2-2; possibly TRBD1 for D (6 bases). The CDR3 has 16 residues. V was clipped by 4 bases and J by 1 base, with 13 bases between them. Germline V lookup: CDR1 KGHSH, CDR2 LQKENI. This chain's CDR3 is CASSQTGTRNTGELFF. The CDR3 DNA sequence: TGTGCCAGCTCACAAACCGGGACACGGAACACCGGGGAGCTGTTTTTT.

This clone occurred a few times. V gene TRBV29-1 combines with J gene TRBJ2-1, with a possible D match to TRBD2 (6 bases). This CDR3 spans 15 amino acids. The V gene lost 6 bases and the J gene lost 7 bases, with 22 bases spanning the gap. Germline assignment: CDR1 SQVTM and CDR2 ANQGSEA. CDR3 nucleotide sequence: TGCAGCGTCCGACTTTCAATGCGGGGAAAAAATGAGCAGTTCTTC. It specifies CSVRLSMRGKNEQFF.

This clone has a single count. V usage is TRBV4-2 and J usage is TRBJ2-3; D remains ambiguous. Germline CDR1 is LGHNA and CDR2 is YNFKEQ. Trimming removed 1 base at V and 1 base at J, with 9 bases between. The CDR3 totals 15 residues. CDR3 residues: CASSQVTAGTDTQYF. CDR3 nucleotide sequence: TGTGCCAGCAGCCAAGTCACCGCCGGCACAGATACGCAGTATTTT.

This clone was seen a handful of times. J is TRBJ1-2 and V is TRBV12-3 or TRBV12-4; D call uncertain. V was pared by 6 bases and J by 1 base, with 9 bases between. This CDR3 has 13 residues. The CDR3 coding sequence is TGTGCCAGCAGAAAGACCAGTAACTATGGCTACACCTTC. Its protein product is CASRKTSNYGYTF.

The rearrangement links TRBV2 to TRBJ2-1, with a tentative D call TRBD2 (5 bases). Trimming stripped 2 bases from V and 6 bases from J, with 11 bases between. The CDR3 contains 14 residues. Germline CDR1 reads SNHLY; CDR2 reads FYNNEI. CDR3 sequence (DNA): TGTGCCAGCAGTGAATTTACTAGAGGCAATGAGCAGTTCTTC. Protein sequence: CASSEFTRGNEQFF.

The V gene is TRBV19, the J gene TRBJ1-5; TRBD1 matches at 9 bases. The CDR3 extends over 15 amino acids. Per germline, CDR1 LNHDA and CDR2 SQIVND (reference sequence). V dropped 5 bases and J dropped 11; count of bases not matched to a gene: 13. The CDR3: CASSLGGQGPRAQHF. In DNA, the CDR3 is TGTGCCAGTAGTCTCGGGGGACAGGGTCCCAGGGCCCAGCATTTT.

The sample holds a few counts of this clone. CDR3 sequence: CASSLAGGAKGEQFF. The DNA of the CDR3 is TGTGCCAGCAGCCTAGCCGGGGGGGCCAAGGGTGAGCAGTTCTTC. V and J are TRBV7-3 and TRBJ2-1; 8 bases are shared with TRBD2. J lost 9 bases, V lost 5 bases, and 12 bases had no gene match. CDR1 is SGHTA, CDR2 FQGTGA, per germline. The CDR3 length is 15 residues.

The genes are TRBV9 and TRBJ2-5; D possibly corresponds to TRBD1 (6 bases). The germline V gene has CDR1 SGDLS and CDR2 YYNGEE. This CDR3 is built from 15 residues. Trimming shortened V by 4 bases and J by 1 base, and 14 bases separated the two germline ends. The CDR3 bases are TGTGCCAGCAGCTCAAGAGGGACACGCCAAGAGACCCAGTACTTC. Translated: CASSSRGTRQETQYF.

In DNA form, the CDR3 reads TGTGCCAGCAGGGTGACAGGGGCGTACGAAAAACTGTTTTTT. It encodes CASRVTGAYEKLFF. The rearrangement uses TRBV28 and TRBJ1-4, with TRBD1 matching over 8 bases. The V and J ends lost 6 bases and 8 bases, in that order; junction bases with no gene match: 8. Per the germline V gene, CDR1 is MDHEN and CDR2 is SYDVKM. CDR3 size: 14 residues.

This chain links TRBV6-1 with TRBJ2-7; 10 nucleotides align to TRBD1. The CDR3 length is 16 residues. CDR1 MNHNS and CDR2 SASEGT come from the germline V gene. The J segment lost 12 bases and the V segment lost 4 bases, leaving 18 bases of the junction unmatched. CDR3 protein: CASSANPNPGTGVGYF. For the CDR3, the DNA is TGTGCCAGCAGTGCAAACCCGAACCCCGGGACAGGGGTCGGGTACTTC.

Concerning this clone itself: Compared with germline, one end of the junction differs, possibly owing to a read error. The rearrangement uses TRBV19 and TRBJ1-2; D may be TRBD1 (6 bases). CDR1 and CDR2 (germline): LNHDA, SQIVND (reference sequence). The CDR3 has 15 residues. CDR3 protein: CVSRTSRGGNYGYTF. The CDR3, as DNA: TGTGTCAGTAGAACCTCCAGGGGAGGTAACTATGGCTACACCTTC.

This chain links TRBV3-1 (or the pseudogene TRBV3-2) with TRBJ1-1; 8 bases match TRBD1. The CDR3 totals 13 residues. From germline, CDR1 is LGHDT and CDR2 YNNKEL (reference sequence). V was clipped by 5 bases and J by 8 bases; unmatched bases: 7. CDR3 in amino acids: CASSEGQGPEAFF. Here the CDR3 DNA reads TGTGCCAGCAGCGAAGGACAGGGCCCCGAAGCTTTCTTT.

V and J are TRBV5-4 and TRBJ2-3, with TRBD1 as a possible D gene (5 bases). V gave up 4 bases and J gave up 2 bases, with 11 bases separating them. Germline loops: CDR1 SGHNT, CDR2 YYREEE (reference sequence). CDR3 size: 14 residues. The CDR3 loop is CASSEDRHTDTQYF. The CDR3 region has the DNA TGTGCCAGCAGCGAAGACAGACACACAGATACGCAGTATTTT.

In its sample, this clone was seen a few times. V usage is TRBV10-3 and J usage is TRBJ1-3; no clear D. Deletions cut 4 bases from V and 2 bases from J, with 6 bases between. Germline CDR1 reads ENHRY; CDR2 reads SYGVKD. The length of the CDR3 is 13 residues. CDR3 coding DNA: TGTGCCATCAGTGGATTCGCTGGAAACACCATATATTTT. Protein product: CAISGFAGNTIYF.

The CDR3 DNA reads as TGCAGCGTGCCCCGAACCGGGGAGGCTGAAGCTTTCTTT. This gives the protein CSVPRTGEAEAFF. The gene calls are TRBV29-1 and TRBJ1-1; D gene uncertain. Trimming stripped 6 bases from V and 6 bases from J, with 17 bases between. CDR3 length: 13 amino acids. The germline V gene encodes CDR1 SQVTM and CDR2 ANQGSEA. Filled out from reference TRBV29-1 and TRBJ1-1, the complete variable domain reads SAVISQKPSRDICQRGTSLTIQCQVDSQVTMMFWYRQQPGQSLTLIATANQGSEATYESGFVIDKFPISRPNLTFSTLTVSNMSPEDSSIYLCSVPRTGEAEAFFGQGTRLTVV.

V usage is TRBV4-2 and J usage is TRBJ1-6; a weak D match, TRBD1 (5 bases). The CDR3 has 18 amino acids. V was pared by 1 base and J by 0 bases, with 13 bases between. Germline V gives CDR1 LGHNA, CDR2 YNFKEQ. CDR3 protein: CASSQVAGGGSYNSPLHF. Written as DNA, the CDR3 is TGTGCCAGCAGCCAAGTCGCGGGGGGGGGCTCCTATAATTCACCCCTCCACTTT.

Regarding this clone: Other DNA sequences in the same sample also yield this CDR3. CDR3 residues: CASSVDGSNQPQHF. The CDR3 DNA reads TGTGCCAGCAGCGTAGATGGCAGCAATCAGCCCCAGCATTTT. The chain carries TRBV9 and TRBJ1-5; D remains unclear. This CDR3 region has 14 residues. The germline V gene has CDR1 SGDLS and CDR2 YYNGEE. The V gene lost 0 bases and the J gene lost 1 base, with 5 bases spanning the gap.